The TCR beta chain under discussion was sequenced for a study of blood T cell repertoires in COVID-19. Original processing notes: Reference gene primer amplification in the assay estimated nucleated cell counts. Data came from immunoSEQ multiplex PCR; TCRdb stores just in-frame clones and leaves some out. The V and J calls and the clone size are those of that table, but D and trimming were determined from the DNA. Of 150,000 to 200,000 clones listed, 80% are singletons. Cohort allocation depended upon clinical history that participants reported. The sequenced sample was PBMCs or T cells enriched from blood (not recorded which). The sequence derives from a man in his forties who had recovered from COVID-19.

As DNA, the CDR3 is TGTGCCAGTACGGACAGCTACGAGCAGTACTTC. It codes for CASTDSYEQYF. This chain links TRBV19 with TRBJ2-7; possibly TRBD1 for D (6 bases). Trimming took off 7 bases at V and 3 bases at J, with 7 bases between the two ends. The CDR3 runs to 11 residues. Germline V lookup: CDR1 LNHDA, CDR2 SQIVND (reference sequence).